This T cell receptor (beta chain) stems from a study of blood T cell repertoires in COVID-19. About the study: Some COVID-19 samples were acute and others convalescent; all came from the United States, Italy and Spain. Sample material is recorded as cDNA or gDNA derived from T cells, B-cell-depleted T cells, or PBMCs.

This CDR3 contains 16 residues. Germline CDR1 SGHVS, CDR2 FQNEAQ. V lost 1 base and J 4 bases, leaving 13 bases between the germline ends. Original handling: Estimation of nucleated cell counts was performed using reference gene primer amplification. TCRdb's copy holds only in-frame clones and misses some; the assay was immunoSEQ multiplex PCR. V and J calls and clone size come straight from that table; D and trimming were deduced from the DNA. The table shows around 100,000 clones, with 85% occurring only once. The sequenced sample was peripheral blood. V gene TRBV7-8 combines with J gene TRBJ2-2; D perhaps matches TRBD2 (7 bases). The source is a man in his forties with acute or convalescent COVID-19. The CDR3 region has the DNA TGTGCCAGCAGCTTAGTGGCGGGGGCCCTCACCGGGGAGCTGTTTTTT. This encodes CASSLVAGALTGELFF.